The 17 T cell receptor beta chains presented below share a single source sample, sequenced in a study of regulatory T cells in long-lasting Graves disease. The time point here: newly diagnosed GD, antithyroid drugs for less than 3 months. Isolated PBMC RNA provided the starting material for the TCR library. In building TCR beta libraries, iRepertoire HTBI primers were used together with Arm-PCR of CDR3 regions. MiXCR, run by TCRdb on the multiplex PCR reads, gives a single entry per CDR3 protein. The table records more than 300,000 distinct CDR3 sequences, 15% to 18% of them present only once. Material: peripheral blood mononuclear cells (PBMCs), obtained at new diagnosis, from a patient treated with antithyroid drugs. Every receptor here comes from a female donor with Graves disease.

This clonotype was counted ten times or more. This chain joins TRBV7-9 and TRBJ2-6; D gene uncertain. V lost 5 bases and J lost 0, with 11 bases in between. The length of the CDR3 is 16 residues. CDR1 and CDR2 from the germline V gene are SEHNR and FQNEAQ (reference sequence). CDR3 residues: CASSPLENSGANVLTF. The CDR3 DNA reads TGTGCCAGCAGCCCGCTCGAGAACTCTGGGGCCAACGTCCTGACTTTC.

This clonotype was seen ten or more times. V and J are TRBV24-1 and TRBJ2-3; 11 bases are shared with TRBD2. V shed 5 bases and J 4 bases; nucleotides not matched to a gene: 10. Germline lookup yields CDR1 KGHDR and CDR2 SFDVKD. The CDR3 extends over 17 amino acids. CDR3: CATSAASGRPGADTQYF. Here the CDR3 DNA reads TGTGCCACCAGTGCGGCTAGCGGGAGGCCGGGAGCAGATACGCAGTATTTT.

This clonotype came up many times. The CDR3: CASSDLANTEAFF. The CDR3, as DNA: TGTGCCAGCAGTGACCTGGCGAACACTGAAGCTTTCTTT. V gene TRBV2 combines with J gene TRBJ1-1; no reliable D call. The CDR3 has 13 amino acids. Germline V CDR1 and CDR2: SNHLY, FYNNEI. V gave up 3 bases and J gave up 1 base, with 6 bases separating them.

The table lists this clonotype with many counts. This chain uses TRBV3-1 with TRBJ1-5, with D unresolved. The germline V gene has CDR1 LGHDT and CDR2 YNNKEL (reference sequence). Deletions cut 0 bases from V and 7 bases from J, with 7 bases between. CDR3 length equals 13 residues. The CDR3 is CASSQDLSQPQHF. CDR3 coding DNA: TGTGCCAGCAGCCAAGATCTATCCCAGCCCCAGCATTTT.

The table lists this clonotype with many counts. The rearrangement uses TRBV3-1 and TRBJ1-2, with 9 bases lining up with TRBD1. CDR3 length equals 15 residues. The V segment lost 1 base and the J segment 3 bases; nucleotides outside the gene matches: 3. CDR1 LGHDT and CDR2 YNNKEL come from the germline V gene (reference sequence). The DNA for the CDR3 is TGTGCCAGCAGCCAAGGGGACAGGGCGGACTATGGCTACACCTTC. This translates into CASSQGDRADYGYTF.

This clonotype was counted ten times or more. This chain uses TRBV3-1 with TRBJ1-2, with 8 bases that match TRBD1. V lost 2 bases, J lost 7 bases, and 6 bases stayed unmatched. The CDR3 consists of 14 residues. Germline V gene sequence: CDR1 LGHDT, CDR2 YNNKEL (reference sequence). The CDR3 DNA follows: TGTGCCAGCAGCCAACTTGACAGGGGCGGTGGCTACACCTTC. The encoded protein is CASSQLDRGGGYTF.

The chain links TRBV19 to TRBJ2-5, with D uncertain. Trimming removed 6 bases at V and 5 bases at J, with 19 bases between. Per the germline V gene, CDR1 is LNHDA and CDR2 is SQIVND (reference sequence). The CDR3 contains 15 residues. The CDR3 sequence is CASRISPGRTETQYF. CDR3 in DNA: TGTGCCAGTAGAATATCGCCAGGCCGAACGGAGACCCAGTACTTC.

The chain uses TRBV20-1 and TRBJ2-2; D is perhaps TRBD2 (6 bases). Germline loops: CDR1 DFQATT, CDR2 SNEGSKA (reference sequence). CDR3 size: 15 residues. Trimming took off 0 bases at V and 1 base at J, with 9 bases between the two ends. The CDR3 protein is CSARDPSENTGELFF. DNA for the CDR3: TGCAGTGCTAGAGATCCTAGCGAGAACACCGGGGAGCTGTTTTTT.

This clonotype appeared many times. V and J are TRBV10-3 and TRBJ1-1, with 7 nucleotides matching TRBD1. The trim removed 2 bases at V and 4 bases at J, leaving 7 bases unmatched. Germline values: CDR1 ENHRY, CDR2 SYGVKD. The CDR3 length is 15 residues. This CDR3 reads CAISERAGGGTEAFF. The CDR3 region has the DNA TGTGCCATCAGTGAGAGGGCAGGGGGTGGCACTGAAGCTTTCTTT.

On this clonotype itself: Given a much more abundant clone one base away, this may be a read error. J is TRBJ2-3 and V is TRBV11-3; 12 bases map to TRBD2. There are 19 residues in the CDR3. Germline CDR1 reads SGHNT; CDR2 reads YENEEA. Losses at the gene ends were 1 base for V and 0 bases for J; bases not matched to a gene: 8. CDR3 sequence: CASSLGGLAGGVSTDTQYF. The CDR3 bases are TGTGCCAGCAGCTTAGGCGGGCTAGCGGGGGGGGTTAGCACAGATACGCAGTATTTT.

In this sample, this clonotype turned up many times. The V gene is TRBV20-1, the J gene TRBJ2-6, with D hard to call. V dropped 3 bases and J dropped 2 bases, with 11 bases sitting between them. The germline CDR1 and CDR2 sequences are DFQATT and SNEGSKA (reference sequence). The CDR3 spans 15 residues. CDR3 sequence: CSASSLTPGANVLTF. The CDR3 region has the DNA TGCAGTGCTAGTAGTCTGACCCCTGGGGCCAACGTCCTGACTTTC.

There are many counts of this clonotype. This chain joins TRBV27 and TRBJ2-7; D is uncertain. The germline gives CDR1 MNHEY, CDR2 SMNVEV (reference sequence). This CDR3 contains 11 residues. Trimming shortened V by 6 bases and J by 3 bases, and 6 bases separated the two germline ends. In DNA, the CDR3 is TGTGCCAGCAGAAGAAACTACGAGCAGTACTTC. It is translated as CASRRNYEQYF.

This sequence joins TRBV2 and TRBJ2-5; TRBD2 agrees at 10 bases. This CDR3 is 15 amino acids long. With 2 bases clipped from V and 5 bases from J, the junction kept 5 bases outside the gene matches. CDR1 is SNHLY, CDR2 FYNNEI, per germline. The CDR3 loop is CASSELAGVIETQYF. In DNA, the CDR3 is TGTGCCAGCAGTGAACTAGCGGGAGTAATTGAGACCCAGTACTTC.

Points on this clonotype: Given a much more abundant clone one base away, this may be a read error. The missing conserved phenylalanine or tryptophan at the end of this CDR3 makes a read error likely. The CDR3 DNA is TGTGCCAGCAGCTTAGTCGGGACTAGCGGGTACAATGAGCAGTTCTCC. Translated, it gives CASSLVGTSGYNEQFS. This chain connects TRBV7-2 to TRBJ2-1; 12 bases agree with TRBD2. Germline V gene lookup returns CDR1 SGHTA and CDR2 FQGNSA. Trimming took 1 base from V and 4 from J; bases not matched to a gene: 2. This CDR3 has 16 amino acids.

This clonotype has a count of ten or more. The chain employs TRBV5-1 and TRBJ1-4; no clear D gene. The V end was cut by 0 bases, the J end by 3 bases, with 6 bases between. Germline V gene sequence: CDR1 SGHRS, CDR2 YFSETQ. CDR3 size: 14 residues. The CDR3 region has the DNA TGCGCCAGCAGCTTGGCACCGGCTAATGAAAAACTGTTTTTT. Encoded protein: CASSLAPANEKLFF.

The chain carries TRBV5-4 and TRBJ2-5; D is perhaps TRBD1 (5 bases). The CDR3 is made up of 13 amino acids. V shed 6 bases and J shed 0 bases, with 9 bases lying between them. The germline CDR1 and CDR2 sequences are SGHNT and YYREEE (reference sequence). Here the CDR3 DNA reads TGTGCCAGCAACACAGGCCACCAAGAGACCCAGTACTTC. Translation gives CASNTGHQETQYF.

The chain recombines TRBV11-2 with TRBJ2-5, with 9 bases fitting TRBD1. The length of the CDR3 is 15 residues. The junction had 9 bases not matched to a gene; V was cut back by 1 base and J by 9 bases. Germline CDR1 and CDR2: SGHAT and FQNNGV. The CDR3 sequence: CASSLAPSGQGAQYF. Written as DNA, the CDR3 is TGTGCCAGCAGCTTAGCCCCCTCGGGACAGGGAGCCCAGTACTTC.